This T cell receptor beta chain was recovered during a study of shared clonotypes between healthy human individuals. Study-level points and caveats: Naive subsets usually exceeded memory subsets in estimated richness.

Selected positively for CCR7 and CD45RO-negative, naive CD8 cells excluded terminally differentiated effector memory CD45RA+ cells. Those who donated were healthy HIV-negative adults, with no recent acute infections or vaccinations reported. A word on this clone: Its specificity is unknown.

V lost 5 bases to trimming and J lost 4 bases; unmatched junction nucleotides: 10. The CDR3 runs 16 residues. Germline CDR1 is MNHEY and CDR2 is SMNVEV (reference sequence). TCRdb's table, derived via immunoSEQ multiplex PCR, lists solely in-frame clones and lacks some. The sample yields fewer than 1 million clones, about 96% seen once. This sequence originates from a man in his thirties or forties in good health. The chain employs TRBV27 and TRBJ2-1, with 8 bases lining up with TRBD2. The specimen was naive CD8+ T cells sorted from blood. For the CDR3, the DNA is TGTGCCAGCAGTCCTTTAGCGGGAAGTCTGTACAATGAGCAGTTCTTC. Translating it yields CASSPLAGSLYNEQFF.